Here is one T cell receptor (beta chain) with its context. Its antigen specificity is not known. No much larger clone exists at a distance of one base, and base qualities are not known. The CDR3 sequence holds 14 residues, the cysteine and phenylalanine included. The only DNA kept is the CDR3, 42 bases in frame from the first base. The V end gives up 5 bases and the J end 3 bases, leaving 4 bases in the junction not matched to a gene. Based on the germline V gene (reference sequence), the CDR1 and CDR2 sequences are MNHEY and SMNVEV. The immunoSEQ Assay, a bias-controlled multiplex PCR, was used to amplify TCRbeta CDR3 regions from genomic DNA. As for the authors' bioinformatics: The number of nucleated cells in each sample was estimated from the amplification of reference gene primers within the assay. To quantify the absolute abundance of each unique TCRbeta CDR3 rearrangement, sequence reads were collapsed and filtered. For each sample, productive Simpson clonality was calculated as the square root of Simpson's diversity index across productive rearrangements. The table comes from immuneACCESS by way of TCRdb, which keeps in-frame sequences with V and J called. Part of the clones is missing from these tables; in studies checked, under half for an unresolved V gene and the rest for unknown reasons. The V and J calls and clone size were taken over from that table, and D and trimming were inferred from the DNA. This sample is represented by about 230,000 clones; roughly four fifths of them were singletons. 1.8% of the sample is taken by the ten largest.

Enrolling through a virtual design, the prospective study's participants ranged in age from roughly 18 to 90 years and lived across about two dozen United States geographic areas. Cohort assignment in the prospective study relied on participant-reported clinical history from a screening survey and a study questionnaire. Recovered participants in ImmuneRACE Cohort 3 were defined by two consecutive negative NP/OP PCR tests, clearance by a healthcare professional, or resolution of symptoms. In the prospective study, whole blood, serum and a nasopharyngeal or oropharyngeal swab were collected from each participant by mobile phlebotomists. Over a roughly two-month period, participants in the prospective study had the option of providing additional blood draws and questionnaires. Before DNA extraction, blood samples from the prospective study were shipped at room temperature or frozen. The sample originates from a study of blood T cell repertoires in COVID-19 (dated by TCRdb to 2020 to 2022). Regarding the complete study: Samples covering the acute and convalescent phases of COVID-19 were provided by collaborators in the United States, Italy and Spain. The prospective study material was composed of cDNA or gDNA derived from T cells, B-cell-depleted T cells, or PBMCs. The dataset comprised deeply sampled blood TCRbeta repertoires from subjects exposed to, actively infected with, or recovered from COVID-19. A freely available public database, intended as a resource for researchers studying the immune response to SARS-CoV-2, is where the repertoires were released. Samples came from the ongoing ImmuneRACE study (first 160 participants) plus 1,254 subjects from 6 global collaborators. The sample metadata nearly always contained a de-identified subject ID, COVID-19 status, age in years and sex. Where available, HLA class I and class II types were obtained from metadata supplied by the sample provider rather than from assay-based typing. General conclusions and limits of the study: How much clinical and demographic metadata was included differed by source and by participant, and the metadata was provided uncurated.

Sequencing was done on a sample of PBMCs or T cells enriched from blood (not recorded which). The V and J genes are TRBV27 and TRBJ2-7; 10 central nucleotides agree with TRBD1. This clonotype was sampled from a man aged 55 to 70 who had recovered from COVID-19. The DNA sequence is TGTGCCAGCAGTACCCGGACAGGGGGCTACGAGCAGTACTTC. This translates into CASSTRTGGYEQYF.